This T cell receptor (beta chain) was documented in a study of blood T cell repertoires in COVID-19. Study-wide context: Specimens from acute and convalescent COVID-19 originated in the United States, Italy and Spain. T cells, B-cell-depleted T cells, or PBMCs provided the cDNA or gDNA that served as material.

In the source study's methods: Reference gene primer amplification yielded estimated nucleated cell counts. Clones were sequenced by immunoSEQ multiplex PCR, and TCRdb holds only the in-frame ones, with some missing. V and J calls plus clone size are reproduced from that table; the DNA served to infer D and trimming. The sample includes tens of thousands of clones, under 90% of them seen just once. The source of this sequence is a woman between 65 and 79 years old with acute or convalescent COVID-19. The specimen sequenced was peripheral blood.

Written as DNA, the CDR3 is TGTGCCATCAGTGATTGGGGAGCACAGAACACAGATACGCAGTATTTT. Amino acids: CAISDWGAQNTDTQYF. The V call is TRBV10-3, the J call TRBJ2-3; D perhaps matches TRBD2 (5 bases). Germline V gives CDR1 ENHRY, CDR2 SYGVKD. V lost 3 bases to trimming and J lost 2 bases, with 15 bases between them. The CDR3 runs to 16 residues.